A selection of T cell receptor beta chains follows, all from one sample in a study of T cell responses to AZD1222 COVID-19 vaccine. Sequencing was performed with immunoSEQ multiplex PCR; in TCRdb, only in-frame clones are kept and a portion is missing. This table holds about 160,000 clones, 90% found once. Sequenced here: peripheral blood, sampled 28 days after the second AZD1222 dose. The receptors were gathered from an adult who received the AZD1222 COVID-19 vaccine. Each CDR3 is given without its conserved first and last residue.

>TRBV30|TRBJ2-6
AWSLSGTSGANVLT
>TRBV27|TRBJ1-4
ASSFAPGTGGKLF
>TRBV5-8|TRBJ2-1
ASSPRVSALAAYNEQF
>TRBV23-1|TRBJ1-6
ASSQSVPGRNSPLH
>TRBV10-1|TRBJ2-1
ASDGLAGDNNEQF
>TRBV5-1|TRBJ1-2
ASSLGREAGTDYGYT
>TRBV3-1/TRBV3-2|TRBJ2-1
ASSQGAGTYNEQF
>TRBV5-1|TRBJ1-1
ASRRENTEAF
>TRBV7-2|TRBJ2-5
ASSLGASGRETQY
>TRBV6-6|TRBJ2-1
ASSRVETATSHNEQF
>TRBV6-6|TRBJ1-1
ASSYSAGGKTEAF
>TRBV30|TRBJ1-4
AWSVQGGGREKLF
>TRBV6-1|TRBJ2-7
ASSERTGGASGYEQY
>TRBV10-2|TRBJ2-4
ASSDRIGSAKNIQY
>TRBV5-1|TRBJ1-5
ASSLAPSSNQPQH
>TRBV4-2|TRBJ1-1
ASSQGTGEAAKAF
>TRBV5-1|TRBJ1-1
ASSFPGQTNTEAF
>TRBV3-1/TRBV3-2|TRBJ1-2
ASSQADPFRATVRGYT
>TRBV6-5|TRBJ2-5
ASRGDSQETQY
>TRBV19|TRBJ2-5
ASSRGQGLPQETQY
>TRBV6-5|TRBJ1-1
ASGGMAGQNTEAF
>TRBV20-1|TRBJ1-5
SASRQGSQPQH
>TRBV5-6|TRBJ2-5
ASSQHTRELVRVETQY
>TRBV5-1|TRBJ1-1
ASSLGTGTAMNTEAF
>TRBV7-8|TRBJ2-1
ASSSSTASSYNEQF
>TRBV3-1/TRBV3-2|TRBJ2-7
ASSPPVASGRRVSYEQY
>TRBV2|TRBJ1-5
ASSREFRSNQPQH
>TRBV7-9|TRBJ1-6
ASSLLGNSPLH